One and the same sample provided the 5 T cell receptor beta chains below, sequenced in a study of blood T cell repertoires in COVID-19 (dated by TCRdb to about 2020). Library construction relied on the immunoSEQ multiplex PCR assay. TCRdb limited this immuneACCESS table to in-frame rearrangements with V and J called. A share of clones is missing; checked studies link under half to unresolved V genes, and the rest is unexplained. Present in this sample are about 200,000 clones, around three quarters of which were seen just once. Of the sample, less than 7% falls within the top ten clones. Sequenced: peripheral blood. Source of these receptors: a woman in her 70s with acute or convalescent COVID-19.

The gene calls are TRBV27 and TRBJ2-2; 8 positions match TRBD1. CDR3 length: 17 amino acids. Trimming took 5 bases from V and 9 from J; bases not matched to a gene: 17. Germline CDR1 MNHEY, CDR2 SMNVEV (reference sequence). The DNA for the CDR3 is TGTGCCAGCAGTATCTCCCTCGCGACAGGGGAAACCAGGGAGCTGTTTTTT. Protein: CASSISLATGETRELFF.

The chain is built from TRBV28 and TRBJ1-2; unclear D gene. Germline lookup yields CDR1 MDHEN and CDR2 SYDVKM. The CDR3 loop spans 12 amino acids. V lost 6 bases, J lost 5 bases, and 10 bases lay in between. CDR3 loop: CASRDNRYGYTF. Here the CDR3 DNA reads TGTGCCAGCAGAGACAACCGATATGGCTACACCTTC.

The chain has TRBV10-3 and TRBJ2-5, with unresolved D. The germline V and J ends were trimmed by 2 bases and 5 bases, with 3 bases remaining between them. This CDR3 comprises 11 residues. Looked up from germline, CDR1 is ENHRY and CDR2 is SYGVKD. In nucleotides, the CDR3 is TGTGCCATCAGTGAGCGGGAGACCCAGTACTTC. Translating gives CAISERETQYF.

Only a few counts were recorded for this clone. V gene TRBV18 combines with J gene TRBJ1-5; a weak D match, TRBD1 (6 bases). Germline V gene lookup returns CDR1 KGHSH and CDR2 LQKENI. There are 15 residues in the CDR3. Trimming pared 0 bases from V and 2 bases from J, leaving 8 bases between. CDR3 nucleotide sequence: TGTGCCAGCTCACCACCGGACAGAGGCAATCAGCCCCAGCATTTT. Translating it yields CASSPPDRGNQPQHF.

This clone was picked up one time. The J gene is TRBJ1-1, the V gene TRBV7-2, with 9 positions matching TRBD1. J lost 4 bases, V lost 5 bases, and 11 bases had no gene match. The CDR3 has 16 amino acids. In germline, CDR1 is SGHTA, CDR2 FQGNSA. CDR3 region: CASSLLTGTGITEAFF. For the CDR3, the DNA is TGTGCCAGCAGCCTCTTAACCGGGACAGGGATCACTGAAGCTTTCTTT.